This T cell receptor (beta chain) was retrieved from a study of blood T cell repertoires in COVID-19. Turning to the study itself: Specimens from acute and convalescent COVID-19 originated in the United States, Italy and Spain. PBMCs, B-cell-depleted T cells, or T cells were the source of the cDNA or gDNA that made up the material.

The CDR3 totals 13 residues. Trimming stripped 4 bases from V and 6 bases from J, with 10 bases between. Germline V gives CDR1 WSHSY, CDR2 SAAADI. Original handling: Nucleated cell counts were estimated from reference gene primer amplification. Only in-frame clones appear in the TCRdb table, and some are missing; sequencing was by immunoSEQ multiplex PCR. V, J and clone size reflect that table, while D and trimming were determined from the DNA. The sample lists 25,000 or so clones, 85% to 95% seen once, with more than 4% in the top ten. This TCR was sampled from a woman in her fifties or sixties with active COVID-19. Sequencing input: peripheral blood. The chain recombines TRBV10-2 with TRBJ2-1; TRBD1 is a possible D gene (5 bases). The CDR3 reads CASSGTDSNEQFF. The CDR3 DNA follows: TGCGCCAGCAGTGGGACCGACAGCAATGAGCAGTTCTTC.